This TCR beta chain emerged from a study of blood T cell repertoires in COVID-19. About the study: Italy, Spain and the United States were the sources of the convalescent and acute COVID-19 samples. The analysed material was cDNA or gDNA that came from T cells, B-cell-depleted T cells, or PBMCs.

With V trimmed by 4 bases and J by 7 bases, 9 bases remained unmatched. The V gene's germline CDR1 is MGHRA and CDR2 YSYEKL. The CDR3 has 14 residues. Authors' analysis steps: It was from reference gene primer amplification that nucleated cell counts were estimated. Clones were read by immunoSEQ multiplex PCR, and TCRdb kept only the in-frame ones, dropping some. The D gene and trimming were derived from the DNA, and the V and J assignments and clone size from that table. The sample shows some 340,000 clones, 85% of them seen only once. The V call is TRBV4-1, the J call TRBJ1-2, with TRBD1 matching over 7 bases. The TCR was taken from a woman under 30 with acute or convalescent COVID-19. Sequenced input: peripheral blood. The CDR3 reads CASSPSRQGSGYTF. The CDR3 nucleotides read TGCGCCAGCAGCCCTTCCCGACAGGGCTCTGGCTACACCTTC.